This TCR beta chain was sequenced in a study of blood T cell repertoires in COVID-19. Study overall: PBMCs, B-cell-depleted T cells, or T cells were the source of the cDNA or gDNA that made up the material.

Generated by immunoSEQ multiplex PCR, the TCRdb table keeps only in-frame clones and is missing some. The table includes tens of thousands of clones, 70% to 85% detected once. V shed 0 bases, J shed 6 bases, and the junction held 4 bases outside the gene matches. The CDR3 sequence is 16 residues long. The germline V gene encodes CDR1 SEHNR and CDR2 FQNEAQ (reference sequence). The V and J genes are TRBV7-9 and TRBJ2-1; 11 nucleotides line up with TRBD1. This sequence originates from a woman aged 55-70 years with acute or convalescent COVID-19. The material sequenced was peripheral blood. CDR3 loop: CASSLALGQGANEQFF. CDR3 coding DNA: TGTGCCAGCAGCTTAGCGCTTGGACAGGGGGCCAATGAGCAGTTCTTC.